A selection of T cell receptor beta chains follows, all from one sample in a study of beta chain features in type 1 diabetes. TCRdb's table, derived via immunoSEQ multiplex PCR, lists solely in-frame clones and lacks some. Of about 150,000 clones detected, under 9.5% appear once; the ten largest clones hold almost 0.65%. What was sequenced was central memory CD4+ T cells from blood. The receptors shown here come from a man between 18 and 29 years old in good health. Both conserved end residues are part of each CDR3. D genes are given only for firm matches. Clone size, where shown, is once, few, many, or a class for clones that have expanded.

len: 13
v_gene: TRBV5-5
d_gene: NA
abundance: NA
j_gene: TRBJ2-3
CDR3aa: CASSFSSTDTQYF
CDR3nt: TGTGCCAGCAGCTTTTCTAGCACAGATACGCAGTATTTT

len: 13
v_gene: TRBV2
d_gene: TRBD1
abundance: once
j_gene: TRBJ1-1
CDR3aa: CASRGQGSAEAFF
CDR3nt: TGTGCCAGCAGGGGACAGGGTTCCGCTGAAGCTTTCTTT

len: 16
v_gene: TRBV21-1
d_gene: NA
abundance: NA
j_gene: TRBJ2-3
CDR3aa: CASTPGEGPSTDTQYF
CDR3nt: TGTGCCAGCACCCCAGGTGAGGGCCCTAGCACAGATACGCAGTATTTT

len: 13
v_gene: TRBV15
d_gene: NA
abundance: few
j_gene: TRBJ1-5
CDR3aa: CATSRALYQPQHF
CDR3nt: TGTGCCACCAGCAGAGCTCTTTATCAGCCCCAGCATTTT

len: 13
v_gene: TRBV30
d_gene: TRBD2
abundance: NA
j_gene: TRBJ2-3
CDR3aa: CAFGTSIADTQYF
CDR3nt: TGTGCCTTCGGGACTAGCATCGCAGATACGCAGTATTTT

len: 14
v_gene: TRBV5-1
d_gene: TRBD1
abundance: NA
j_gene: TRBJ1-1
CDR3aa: CASSSGQGVTEAFF
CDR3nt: TGCGCCAGCAGCTCGGGACAGGGGGTTACTGAAGCTTTCTTT

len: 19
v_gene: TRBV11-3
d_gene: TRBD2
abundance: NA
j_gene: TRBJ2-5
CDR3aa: CASSLEQSTGTSAKETQYF
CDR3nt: TGTGCCAGCAGCTTAGAACAATCAACCGGGACTAGCGCTAAAGAGACCCAGTACTTC

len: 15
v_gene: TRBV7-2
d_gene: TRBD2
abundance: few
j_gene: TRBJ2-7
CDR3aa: CASSLSGRSSYEQYF
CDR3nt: TGTGCCAGCAGCCTTAGCGGGAGATCCTCCTACGAGCAGTACTTC

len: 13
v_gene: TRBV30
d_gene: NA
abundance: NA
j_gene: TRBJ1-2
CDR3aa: CAWGNRVRDGYTF
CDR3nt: TGTGCCTGGGGGAACAGGGTTCGGGATGGCTACACCTTC

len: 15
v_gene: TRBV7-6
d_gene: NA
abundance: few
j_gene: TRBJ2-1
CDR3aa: CASSAMGSSYNEQFF
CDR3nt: TGTGCCAGCAGCGCTATGGGCAGTTCCTACAATGAGCAGTTCTTC

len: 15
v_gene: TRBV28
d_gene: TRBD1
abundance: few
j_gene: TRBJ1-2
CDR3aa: CASSLPTGGYSGYTF
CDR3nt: TGTGCCAGCAGTTTGCCTACAGGGGGCTATTCTGGCTACACCTTC

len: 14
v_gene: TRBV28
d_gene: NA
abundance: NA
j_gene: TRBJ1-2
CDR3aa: CASSLAGMSYGYTF
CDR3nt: TGTGCCAGCAGTTTAGCGGGGATGAGCTATGGCTACACCTTC

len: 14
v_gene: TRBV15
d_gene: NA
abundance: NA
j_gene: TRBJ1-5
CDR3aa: CATSRRRENQPQHF
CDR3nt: TGTGCCACCAGCAGGCGGAGGGAGAATCAGCCCCAGCATTTT

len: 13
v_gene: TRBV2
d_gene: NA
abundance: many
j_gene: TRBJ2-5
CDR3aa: CASSPSGEETQYF
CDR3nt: TGTGCCAGCAGTCCCTCGGGGGAAGAGACCCAGTACTTC

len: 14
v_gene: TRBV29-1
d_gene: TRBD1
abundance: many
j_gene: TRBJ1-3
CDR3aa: CSGTGTGGSGTIYF
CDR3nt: TGCAGCGGCACGGGTACAGGGGGATCAGGAACCATATATTTT

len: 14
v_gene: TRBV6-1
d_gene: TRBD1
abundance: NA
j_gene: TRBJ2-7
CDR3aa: CASSPGTGAFWQYF
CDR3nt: TGTGCCAGCAGCCCCGGGACAGGGGCGTTTTGGCAGTACTTC

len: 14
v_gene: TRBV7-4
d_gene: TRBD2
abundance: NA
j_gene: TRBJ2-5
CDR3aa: CASSSLAVQETQYF
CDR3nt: TGTGCCAGCAGCTCCCTAGCGGTACAAGAGACCCAGTACTTC

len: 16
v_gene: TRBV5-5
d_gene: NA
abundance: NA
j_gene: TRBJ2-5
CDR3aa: CASSLGNTGSVETQYF
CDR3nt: TGTGCCAGCAGCTTGGGGAACACAGGCAGTGTGGAGACCCAGTACTTC

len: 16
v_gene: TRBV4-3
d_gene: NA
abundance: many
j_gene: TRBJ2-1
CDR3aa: CASSRSLAYGAGEQFF
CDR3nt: TGCGCCAGCAGCCGATCGCTAGCGTATGGGGCCGGTGAGCAGTTCTTC

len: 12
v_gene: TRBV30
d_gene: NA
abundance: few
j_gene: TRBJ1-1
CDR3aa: CAWSVISTEAFF
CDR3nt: TGTGCCTGGAGTGTAATATCGACTGAAGCTTTCTTT

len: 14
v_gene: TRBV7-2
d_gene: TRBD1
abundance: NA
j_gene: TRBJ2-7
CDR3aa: CASTTGTGPYEQYF
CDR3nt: TGTGCCAGCACCACCGGGACAGGGCCCTACGAGCAGTACTTC

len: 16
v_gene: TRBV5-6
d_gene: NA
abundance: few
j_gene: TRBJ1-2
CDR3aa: CASRISGNYVFRGYTF
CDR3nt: TGTGCCAGCAGGATTTCAGGGAATTACGTTTTTCGGGGCTACACCTTC

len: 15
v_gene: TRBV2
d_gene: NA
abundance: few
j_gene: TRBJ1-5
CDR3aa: CASSDLSRGNQPQHF
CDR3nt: TGTGCCAGCAGTGATCTTAGCAGGGGCAATCAGCCCCAGCATTTT

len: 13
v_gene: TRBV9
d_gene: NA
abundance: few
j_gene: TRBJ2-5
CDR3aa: CASSERFQETQYF
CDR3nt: TGTGCCAGCAGCGAGCGATTCCAAGAGACCCAGTACTTC

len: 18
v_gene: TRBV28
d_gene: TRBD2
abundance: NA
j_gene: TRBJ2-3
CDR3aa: CASSLPGLAGTITDTQYF
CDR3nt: TGTGCCAGCAGTTTACCGGGACTAGCGGGGACTATCACAGATACGCAGTATTTT

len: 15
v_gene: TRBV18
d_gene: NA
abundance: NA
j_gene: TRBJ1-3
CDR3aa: CASSPGSISGNTIYF
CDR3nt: TGTGCCAGCTCACCAGGGAGTATCTCTGGAAACACCATATATTTT

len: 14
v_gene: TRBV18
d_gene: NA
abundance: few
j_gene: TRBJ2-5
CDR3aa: CASSPGGRQETQYF
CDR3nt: TGTGCCAGCTCACCCGGGGGTCGCCAAGAGACCCAGTACTTC